This TCR beta chain was captured by sequencing in a study of T-cell reconstitution after alpha-beta-depleted transplantation in children. This sample's TCRbeta library carried unique molecular identifier barcodes. Via MiXCR, TCRdb re-called the PCR reads, giving one row per CDR3 protein. The sample holds 200,000 to 250,000 distinct CDR3 sequences, under 9.5% seen once. This CDR3 is 13 amino acids long. Looked up from germline, CDR1 is DFQATT and CDR2 is SNEGSKA (reference sequence). Trimming took 1 base from V and 1 from J, leaving 8 bases between them. Study results and limitations: Several hundred rapidly expanded clones from non-depleted graft cells reportedly supplied alpha-beta T cells about two months post-transplant.

This clonotype was observed many times. The antigen is not known. The chain recombines TRBV20-1 with TRBJ2-7; perhaps TRBD2 as D (6 bases). Sequencing was performed on PBMCs, mostly from graft donor cells, taken 180 days after TCRalphabeta/CD19-depleted stem cell transplant. The sequence derives from a male patient younger than 18 who had a stem cell transplant for acute lymphoblastic leukemia, so the T cells may come from the graft donor. The CDR3 DNA follows: TGCAGTGCTAGAGCGGGAGTTTCCTACGAGCAGTACTTC. It encodes CSARAGVSYEQYF.